The 24 T cell receptor beta chains listed next were all sequenced from one sample in a study of T cell responses to AZD1222 COVID-19 vaccine. Repertoires were generated with immunoSEQ multiplex PCR, while TCRdb's copy carries only in-frame clones and drops some. The sample consists of approximately 180,000 clones, approximately 90% of them appearing once. The starting material was peripheral blood, obtained 28 days after the second dose of the MenACWY control vaccine. The receptors shown here come from an adult who received the MenACWY meningococcal vaccine as a control.

The chain joins TRBV12-3 or TRBV12-4 to TRBJ2-2, with D unclear. The V end was cut by 5 bases, the J end by 7 bases, with 8 bases between. The CDR3 contains 12 residues. The CDR3 DNA reads as TGTGCCAGCAGTATGGGATACGGGGAGCTGTTTTTT. It encodes CASSMGYGELFF.

V is TRBV7-9 and J is TRBJ2-1; 8 bases match TRBD2. Trimming cost V 5 bases and J 6 bases; bases outside gene matches: 9. The CDR3 has 15 residues. Germline V gene lookup returns CDR1 SEHNR and CDR2 FQNEAQ (reference sequence). The CDR3 is CASSALGTSSNEQFF. CDR3 nucleotide sequence: TGTGCCAGCAGCGCTTTGGGGACTAGTTCCAATGAGCAGTTCTTC.

This chain connects TRBV5-4 to TRBJ1-2; tentatively, D is TRBD1 (6 bases). The CDR3 length is 16 residues. Deletions cut 4 bases from V and 3 bases from J, with 19 bases between. CDR1 is SGHNT and CDR2 is YYREEE in the germline V gene (reference sequence). The CDR3 coding sequence is TGTGCCAGCAGCCGGGGACATTTCCTCATTGACTATGGCTACACCTTC. Encoded protein: CASSRGHFLIDYGYTF.

The chain uses TRBV10-3 and TRBJ2-1; D is unresolved. This CDR3 is 13 amino acids long. V was pared by 0 bases and J by 6 bases, with 6 bases between. Germline V lookup: CDR1 ENHRY, CDR2 SYGVKD. Here the CDR3 DNA reads TGTGCCATCAGTGAGTCGATAGTCAATGAGCAGTTCTTC. It yields the protein CAISESIVNEQFF.

The chain combines TRBV6-5 with TRBJ2-7, with D possibly TRBD2 on 5 matching bases. The CDR3 is 13 residues long. Germline V gene sequence: CDR1 MNHEY, CDR2 SVGAGI. The V gene lost 6 bases and the J gene lost 2 bases, with 11 bases spanning the gap. The CDR3 protein is CASSTPGTYEQYF. DNA for the CDR3: TGTGCCAGCAGCACCCCGGGGACCTACGAGCAGTACTTC.

This chain uses TRBV30 with TRBJ1-2; D possibly corresponds to TRBD1 (5 bases). The ends were cut back, 1 base at V and 4 bases at J, with 16 bases in the middle. Germline lookup yields CDR1 GTSNPN and CDR2 SVGIG (reference sequence). CDR3 size: 15 residues. DNA for the CDR3: TGTGCCTGGAGTGAAGTCGGGACGGCGCGCTATGGCTACACCTTC. Protein product: CAWSEVGTARYGYTF.

This clone appeared a single time. The chain uses TRBV2 and TRBJ2-6, with D perhaps being TRBD1 or TRBD2 (5 bases each). This CDR3 comprises 15 residues. V was pared by 10 bases and J by 0 bases, with 13 bases between. Germline values: CDR1 SNHLY, CDR2 FYNNEI. This chain's CDR3 is CATGTSRSGANVLTF. The CDR3 DNA follows: TGTGCCACTGGGACGTCCCGCTCTGGGGCCAACGTCCTGACTTTC.

The J gene is TRBJ1-2, the V gene TRBV6-2 or TRBV6-3; D gene ambiguous. V lost 1 base and J 6 bases, leaving 6 bases between the germline ends. There are 12 residues in the CDR3. Germline values: CDR1 MNHEY, CDR2 SVGEGT. Here the CDR3 reads CASSYLAHGYTF. The CDR3 coding sequence is TGTGCCAGCAGTTACTTGGCCCATGGCTACACCTTC.

The rearrangement uses TRBV9 and TRBJ1-1, with no clear D. V was pared by 0 bases and J by 5 bases, with 11 bases between. CDR1 is SGDLS and CDR2 is YYNGEE in the germline V gene. CDR3 length equals 14 residues. The CDR3 is CASSVAGFGTEAFF. DNA for the CDR3: TGTGCCAGCAGCGTAGCGGGGTTCGGGACTGAAGCTTTCTTT.

CDR3: CASTSGDNEQFF. DNA of the CDR3: TGTGCCAGCACTAGTGGGGACAATGAGCAGTTCTTC. This chain links TRBV11-3 with TRBJ2-1; unclear D gene. Germline values: CDR1 SGHNT, CDR2 YENEEA. V gave up 7 bases and J gave up 5 bases, with 9 bases separating them. The CDR3 has 12 residues. Full variable domain (rest looked up from reference TRBV11-3 and TRBJ2-1): EAGVVQSPRYKIIEKKQPVAFWCNPISGHNTLYWYLQNLGQGPELLIRYENEEAVDDSQLPKDRFSAERLKGVDSTLKIQPAELGDSAVYLCASTSGDNEQFFGPGTRLTVL.

The chain has TRBV6-5 and TRBJ2-3; 7 bases align to TRBD2. Per germline, CDR1 MNHEY and CDR2 SVGAGI. The trim removed 2 bases at V and 1 base at J, leaving 6 bases unmatched. CDR3 length: 16 residues. CDR3 residues: CASSYGAGDGTDTQYF. The CDR3 DNA reads as TGTGCCAGCAGTTACGGGGCGGGAGATGGCACAGATACGCAGTATTTT.

The CDR3 is CASSYQAGTPYEQYF. The CDR3 DNA reads TGTGCCAGCAGTTATCAAGCGGGAACACCCTACGAGCAGTACTTC. The V call is TRBV6-5, the J call TRBJ2-7; TRBD2 agrees at 7 bases. The J segment lost 2 bases and the V segment lost 3 bases, leaving 7 bases of the junction unmatched. Looked up from germline, CDR1 is MNHEY and CDR2 is SVGAGI. The CDR3 sequence is 15 residues long.

V gene TRBV24-1 combines with J gene TRBJ2-2; TRBD2 matches at 8 bases. This CDR3 is 13 amino acids long. The V and J ends lost 12 bases and 7 bases, in that order; junction bases with no gene match: 9. CDR1 and CDR2 from the germline V gene are KGHDR and SFDVKD. This chain's CDR3 is CASTTSGGGELFF. Written as DNA, the CDR3 is TGTGCCTCCACCACTAGCGGCGGCGGGGAGCTGTTTTTT.

The genes are TRBV9 and TRBJ1-2; D is undetermined. The CDR3 is 14 residues long. The V and J ends lost 2 bases and 0 bases respectively, with 8 bases between them. Per the germline V gene, CDR1 is SGDLS and CDR2 is YYNGEE. The CDR3 DNA is TGTGCCAGCAGCGTTAAGGGATCTAACTATGGCTACACCTTC. It codes for CASSVKGSNYGYTF.

The chain uses TRBV11-2 and TRBJ1-4; D might be TRBD1 (6 bases). Germline-derived CDR1 and CDR2 are SGHAT and FQNNGV. Trimming removed 2 bases at V and 8 bases at J, with 12 bases between. CDR3 length: 14 residues. Here the CDR3 reads CASSLQGIREKLFF. In nucleotides, the CDR3 is TGTGCCAGCAGCTTACAGGGGATTCGCGAAAAACTGTTTTTT.

The gene calls are TRBV18 and TRBJ1-3; D perhaps matches TRBD1 (6 bases). Per the germline V gene, CDR1 is KGHSH and CDR2 is LQKENI. Deletions cut 5 bases from V and 0 bases from J, with 14 bases between. This CDR3 contains 16 residues. As DNA, the CDR3 is TGTGCCAGCTCAGGGACAATCCCGTCCTCTGGAAACACCATATATTTT. It yields the protein CASSGTIPSSGNTIYF.

The chain is built from TRBV7-9 and TRBJ1-5; no firm D call. Germline V gene lookup returns CDR1 SEHNR and CDR2 FQNEAQ (reference sequence). Deletions cut 5 bases from V and 0 bases from J, with 11 bases between. This CDR3 is built from 15 residues. The CDR3: CASSPGTHSNQPQHF. The CDR3 DNA is TGTGCCAGCAGCCCCGGCACCCATAGCAATCAGCCCCAGCATTTT. Drawing the rest from reference TRBV7-9 and TRBJ1-5, the complete variable domain is DTGVSQNPRHKITKRGQNVTFRCDPISEHNRLYWYRQTLGQGPEFLTYFQNEAQLEKSRLLSDRFSAERPKGSFSTLEIQRTEQGDSAMYLCASSPGTHSNQPQHFGDGTRLSIL.

This clone was detected only once. The CDR3 protein is CASSLASASSGNEQFF. Here the CDR3 DNA reads TGCGCCAGCAGCTTGGCCTCGGCCTCCTCAGGAAATGAGCAGTTCTTC. The chain uses TRBV5-1 and TRBJ2-1; D not certain. The CDR3 is 16 residues long. V lost 0 bases to trimming and J lost 7 bases, with 17 bases between them. Germline V gene lookup returns CDR1 SGHRS and CDR2 YFSETQ. Full variable domain (rest looked up from reference TRBV5-1 and TRBJ2-1): KAGVTQTPRYLIKTRGQQVTLSCSPISGHRSVSWYQQTPGQGLQFLFEYFSETQRNKGNFPGRFSGRQFSNSRSEMNVSTLELGDSALYLCASSLASASSGNEQFFGPGTRLTVL.

This chain connects TRBV5-1 to TRBJ1-1; 8 bases are a match to TRBD1. Germline values: CDR1 SGHRS, CDR2 YFSETQ. The CDR3 has 14 amino acids. V lost 3 bases to trimming and J lost 0 bases; unmatched junction nucleotides: 1. CDR3 bases: TGCGCCAGCAGCTGGACAGGGTTGAACACTGAAGCTTTCTTT. Translating it yields CASSWTGLNTEAFF.

This chain uses TRBV27 with TRBJ2-1, with D possibly TRBD2 on 6 matching bases. CDR1 is MNHEY and CDR2 is SMNVEV in the germline V gene (reference sequence). Trimming left V 6 bases short and J 15 bases short, with 21 bases between. This CDR3 is built from 13 residues. CDR3 DNA sequence: TGTGCCAGCAGGGCCACGGGACTCACCACCTGGTTCTTC. It codes for CASRATGLTTWFF.

The J gene is TRBJ2-3, the V gene TRBV9, with D possibly TRBD1 on 6 matching bases. The V and J ends lost 0 bases and 3 bases respectively, with 14 bases between them. There are 16 residues in the CDR3. CDR1 is SGDLS and CDR2 is YYNGEE in the germline V gene. Written as DNA, the CDR3 is TGTGCCAGCAGCGTAGTGGGACAAGGGGTTACAGATACGCAGTATTTT. Translation gives CASSVVGQGVTDTQYF.

The V and J genes are TRBV9 and TRBJ1-1; no definite D call. The germline V gene encodes CDR1 SGDLS and CDR2 YYNGEE. The CDR3 has 15 residues. V was clipped by 0 bases and J by 4 bases, with 13 bases between them. CDR3 residues: CASSVASPGVTEAFF. CDR3 nucleotide sequence: TGTGCCAGCAGCGTAGCCAGCCCGGGTGTCACTGAAGCTTTCTTT.

The DNA for the CDR3 is TGCGCCAGCAGTCAATTCCTCAATCGTAGGGGGCCTCCCTACGAGCAGTACTTC. This translates into CASSQFLNRRGPPYEQYF. The rearrangement uses TRBV23-1 and TRBJ2-7, with 7 bases lining up with TRBD1. TRBV23-1 is designated an ORF whose function remains uncertain. Germline trimming cut 1 base from V and 2 bases from J; bases unmatched to any gene: 14. The CDR3 totals 18 residues.

The chain combines TRBV2 with TRBJ2-2; D gene ambiguous. The length of the CDR3 is 15 residues. Germline assignment: CDR1 SNHLY and CDR2 FYNNEI. Trimming took off 6 bases at V and 5 bases at J, with 16 bases between the two ends. In DNA form, the CDR3 reads TGTGCCAGCAGCCTCGGCAGCCTAAGGACCGGGGAGCTGTTTTTT. Protein product: CASSLGSLRTGELFF.